The rows below give T cell receptor beta chains drawn from one sample of a study of vaccination and CD4 T cells after COVID-19. The antigens these receptors bind are not known. TCRdb re-analysed the PCR reads in MiXCR, keeping a single row per CDR3 protein. Altogether around 9,700 distinct CDR3 sequences are present, less than 30% being singletons, with the ten largest covering approximately 25%. The input for sequencing was CD4+ T cells from blood, cultured in vitro, taken after SARS-CoV-2 vaccination. These receptors came from a human donor who had recovered from COVID-19. CDR3s include the opening cysteine and the closing phenylalanine or tryptophan. D genes are given only for firm matches. Size is omitted from some rows. Given values are once, few, many or a class for expanded clones.

>-|TRBD2|TRBJ2-7|TRBV29-1
CSVETSGGREQYF
TGCAGCGTTGAAACTAGCGGGGGTCGCGAGCAGTACTTC
>-|-|TRBJ2-7|TRBV12-5
CASGFNWDSYEQYF
TGTGCTAGTGGTTTCAATTGGGATTCGTACGAGCAGTACTTC
>few|-|TRBJ1-5|TRBV7-9
CASSLGSGLLGNQPQHF
TGTGCCAGCAGCTTAGGGTCGGGATTGTTAGGCAATCAGCCCCAGCATTTT
>few|-|TRBJ2-3|TRBV7-9
CARGENTDTQYF
TGTGCCAGAGGGGAGAACACAGATACGCAGTATTTT
>once|TRBD1|TRBJ2-3|TRBV7-8
CASSCIRRTGPPDTQYF
TGTGCCAGCAGTTGCATTAGAAGGACAGGGCCCCCAGATACGCAGTATTTT
>few|-|TRBJ2-7|TRBV11-3
CASSLHQGLTYEQYF
TGTGCCAGCAGCCTCCACCAGGGCCTAACCTACGAGCAGTACTTC
>few|TRBD1|TRBJ1-2|TRBV20-1
CSAPSRDRGGLYGYTF
TGCAGTGCTCCGTCCCGGGACAGGGGGGGTCTTTATGGCTACACCTTC
>medium-sized|-|TRBJ2-7|TRBV20-1
CSAGLIAEQYF
TGCAGTGCTGGGTTAATAGCCGAGCAGTACTTC
>few|-|TRBJ2-7|TRBV20-1
CSASQERSLSYEQYF
TGCAGTGCTAGCCAGGAACGGTCCCTCTCCTACGAGCAGTACTTC
>few|-|TRBJ2-1|TRBV7-2
CASSKHASYEQFF
TGTGCCAGCAGCAAGCATGCTTCCTATGAGCAGTTCTTC
>-|-|TRBJ2-5|TRBV19
CASSMTYTAVGQETQYF
TGTGCCAGTAGTATGACGTACACCGCGGTGGGGCAAGAGACCCAGTACTTC
>-|TRBD1|TRBJ1-6|TRBV5-1
CASSFRTGRADSPLHF
TGCGCCAGCAGCTTTAGGACAGGGCGTGCGGATTCACCCCTCCACTTT
>few|TRBD1|TRBJ1-2|TRBV28
CASSVYRGHYGYTF
TGTGCCAGCAGTGTTTACAGGGGACACTATGGCTACACCTTC
>few|TRBD1|TRBJ2-7|TRBV6-1
CASSPPDRRPREEQYF
TGTGCCAGCAGCCCACCGGACAGGAGGCCTCGTGAAGAGCAGTACTTC
>medium-sized|TRBD1|TRBJ1-6|TRBV28
CASSSQGVDNSPLHF
TGTGCCAGCAGTTCTCAGGGGGTAGATAATTCACCCCTCCACTTT
>medium-sized|TRBD2|TRBJ2-7|TRBV20-1
CSASGGRARGEQYF
TGCAGTGCTAGCGGGGGGAGGGCGCGGGGCGAGCAGTACTTC
>few|-|TRBJ1-2|TRBV7-6
CASSPRQISVGGYTF
TGTGCCAGCAGCCCTCGACAAATCTCCGTCGGTGGCTACACCTTC
>-|-|TRBJ2-7|TRBV14
CASSGGGVGNYEQYF
TGTGCCAGCAGCGGAGGGGGCGTCGGTAACTACGAGCAGTACTTC
>few|-|TRBJ1-2|TRBV6-1
CASSGHPDSRLYGYTF
TGTGCCAGCAGTGGACACCCGGACAGTCGTCTCTATGGCTACACCTTC
>few|-|TRBJ2-1|TRBV7-9
CASSSPGGVNNEQFF
TGTGCCAGCAGCTCGCCTGGGGGAGTCAACAATGAGCAGTTCTTC
>few|TRBD1|TRBJ1-6|TRBV6-1
CASSRDRVNSPLHF
TGTGCCAGCAGCCGGGACAGGGTTAATTCACCCCTCCACTTT
>-|-|TRBJ2-5|TRBV29-1
CSVDLHHSQETQYF
TGCAGCGTTGATCTCCACCACAGTCAAGAGACCCAGTACTTC
>few|-|TRBJ1-3|TRBV20-1
CSATDRSSGNTIYF
TGCAGTGCTACGGACCGCAGCTCTGGAAACACCATATATTTT
>-|-|TRBJ1-5|TRBV19
CASIGEGSGPQHF
TGTGCCAGCATCGGGGAGGGCTCCGGGCCCCAGCATTTT
>-|TRBD2|TRBJ2-7|TRBV6-5
CASSYERGDSYEQYF
TGTGCCAGCAGTTACGAGCGGGGGGACTCCTACGAGCAGTACTTC
>medium-sized|-|TRBJ2-7|TRBV6-5
CASSYSFVGDPYEQYF
TGTGCCAGCAGTTACTCGTTCGTCGGGGATCCCTACGAGCAGTACTTC
>few|-|TRBJ1-6|TRBV15
CATSRDKAGGNSPLHF
TGTGCCACCAGCAGAGATAAGGCGGGGGGTAATTCACCCCTCCACTTT
>-|-|TRBJ2-7|TRBV10-3
CAISESGREVYEQYF
TGTGCCATCAGTGAGTCGGGCAGGGAGGTCTACGAGCAGTACTTC
>once|TRBD1|TRBJ1-1|TRBV6-1
CASRAWDRGLKVENTEAFF
TGTGCCAGCAGGGCGTGGGACAGGGGGTTAAAGGTCGAGAACACTGAAGCTTTCTTT